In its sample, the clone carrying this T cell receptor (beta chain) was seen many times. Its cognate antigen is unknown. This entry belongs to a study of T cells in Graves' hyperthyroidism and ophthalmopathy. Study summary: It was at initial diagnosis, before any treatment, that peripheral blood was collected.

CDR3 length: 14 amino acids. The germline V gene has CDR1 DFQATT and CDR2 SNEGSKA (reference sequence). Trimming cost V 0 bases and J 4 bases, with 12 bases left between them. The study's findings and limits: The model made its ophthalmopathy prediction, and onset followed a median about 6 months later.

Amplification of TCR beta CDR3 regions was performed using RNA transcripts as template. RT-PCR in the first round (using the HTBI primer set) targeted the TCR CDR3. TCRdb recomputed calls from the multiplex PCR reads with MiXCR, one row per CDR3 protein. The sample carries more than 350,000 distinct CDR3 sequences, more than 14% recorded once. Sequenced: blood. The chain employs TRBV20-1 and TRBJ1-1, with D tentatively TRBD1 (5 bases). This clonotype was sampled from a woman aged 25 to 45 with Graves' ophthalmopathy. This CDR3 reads CSARDPGGGTEAFF. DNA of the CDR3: TGCAGTGCTAGAGACCCGGGGGGGGGCACTGAAGCTTTCTTT.